The rows below give T cell receptor beta chains drawn from one sample of a study of T cell changes during pregnancy in multiple sclerosis. Measured with immunoSEQ multiplex PCR; TCRdb has only the in-frame clones, and not every one. The sample holds about 36,000 clones, about 91% seen once. Sequences were derived from CD4+ T cells from peripheral blood mononuclear cells, sampled after pregnancy. Receptor source: a female donor with multiple sclerosis, enrolled in a pregnancy study. Both conserved end residues are part of each CDR3. A D gene is named only where the DNA matches it firmly. Expanded clones get a size class; other rows say once, few or many, or leave the size out.

d_gene	abundance	v_gene	j_gene	CDR3aa	CDR3nt
.	few	TRBV4-1	TRBJ1-1	CASSQDEETEAFF	TGCGCCAGCAGCCAAGATGAAGAGACAGAAGCTTTCTTT
TRBD1	.	TRBV19	TRBJ2-3	CASSFFLQGADTDTQYF	TGTGCCAGTAGTTTCTTCCTACAGGGGGCTGACACAGATACGCAGTATTTT
.	.	TRBV19	TRBJ2-7	CASSIQGRSSYEQYF	TGTGCCAGTAGTATTCAGGGGCGCAGCTCCTACGAGCAGTACTTC
TRBD1	few	TRBV6-6	TRBJ1-5	CASTQTGTNQPQHF	TGTGCCAGCACCCAGACAGGGACCAATCAGCCCCAGCATTTT
TRBD2	once	TRBV2	TRBJ2-5	CASSQTSGRAETQYF	TGTGCCAGCAGTCAGACTAGCGGGAGGGCGGAGACCCAGTACTTC
TRBD2	.	TRBV4-1	TRBJ2-1	CASSQDPGLAGWNEQFF	TGCGCCAGCAGCCAAGATCCCGGACTAGCGGGATGGAATGAGCAGTTCTTC
.	.	TRBV5-4	TRBJ2-5	CASSSRLETQETQYF	TGTGCCAGCAGCTCCCGACTGGAAACCCAAGAGACCCAGTACTTC
.	.	TRBV15	TRBJ2-7	CATSWDFNDYEQYF	TGTGCCACCAGCTGGGACTTTAACGACTACGAGCAGTACTTC
TRBD1	.	TRBV18	TRBJ2-7	CASSPPGRGTYEQYF	TGTGCCAGCTCACCACCGGGCAGGGGGACCTACGAGCAGTACTTC
.	.	TRBV5-1	TRBJ1-1	CASLEPGGTEAFF	TGCGCCAGTCTCGAACCTGGCGGTACTGAAGCTTTCTTT
TRBD2	.	TRBV5-1	TRBJ2-7	CASSPPELARSYEQYF	TGCGCCAGCAGTCCCCCCGAACTAGCGAGGTCCTACGAGCAGTACTTC
.	.	TRBV7-8	TRBJ1-1	CASSPVGGLSANTEAFF	TGTGCCAGCAGCCCAGTTGGTGGATTAAGCGCGAACACTGAAGCTTTCTTT
.	.	TRBV7-2	TRBJ2-1	CASSLGVGGKFF	TGTGCCAGCAGCCTAGGAGTGGGGGGAAAGTTCTTC
TRBD2	.	TRBV5-4	TRBJ2-5	CASSGPSGGAETQYF	TGTGCCAGCAGCGGCCCTAGCGGGGGCGCGGAGACCCAGTACTTC
TRBD1	once	TRBV5-1	TRBJ1-2	CASSRNSQGATYGYTF	TGCGCCAGCAGCCGAAACAGTCAGGGGGCGACCTATGGCTACACCTTC
TRBD2	once	TRBV5-1	TRBJ2-1	CASSLPGGLGTLDNEQFF	TGCGCCAGCAGCTTGCCGGGAGGATTGGGTACTCTCGACAATGAGCAGTTCTTC
TRBD2	.	TRBV11-2	TRBJ2-6	CASSFGLGTRSPGANVLTF	TGTGCCAGCAGCTTTGGATTGGGGACTAGGAGTCCTGGGGCCAACGTCCTGACTTTC
.	.	TRBV6-5	TRBJ2-5	CASRTRGETQYF	TGTGCCAGCCGTACTAGGGGGGAGACCCAGTACTTC
TRBD2	.	TRBV5-4	TRBJ2-1	CASSPGLANVNNEQFF	TGTGCCAGCAGCCCCGGACTAGCGAACGTAAACAATGAGCAGTTCTTC
.	once	TRBV28	TRBJ2-7	CASSLWGAAYEQYF	TGTGCCAGCAGTTTATGGGGGGCGGCCTACGAGCAGTACTTC
TRBD1	.	TRBV9	TRBJ2-1	CASSPARGNEQFF	TGTGCCAGCAGCCCCGCCAGGGGGAATGAGCAGTTCTTC
TRBD1	.	TRBV7-3	TRBJ2-2	CASSPQPTGVGTGELFF	TGTGCCAGCAGCCCGCAACCTACAGGGGTGGGCACCGGGGAGCTGTTTTTT
.	.	TRBV2	TRBJ2-3	CATLRDRTDTQYF	TGTGCCACCCTGAGGGATAGGACAGATACGCAGTATTTT
.	.	TRBV6-1	TRBJ1-2	CASSDGLPYMGYTF	TGTGCCAGCAGCGACGGACTACCCTACATGGGCTACACCTTC
TRBD2	.	TRBV7-2	TRBJ2-2	CASNGLAGGNTGELFF	TGTGCCAGCAATGGACTAGCGGGAGGGAACACCGGGGAGCTGTTTTTT
TRBD2	.	TRBV5-1	TRBJ2-2	CASSPGGPNTGELFF	TGCGCCAGCTCGCCGGGGGGTCCGAACACCGGGGAGCTGTTTTTT
TRBD1	.	TRBV4-1	TRBJ2-3	CASSQKTGVSDTQYF	TGCGCCAGCAGCCAAAAGACAGGGGTTAGCGATACGCAGTATTTT
.	.	TRBV19	TRBJ2-1	CASQSVQGQLTYNEQFF	TGTGCCAGTCAGTCGGTTCAGGGCCAACTCACCTACAATGAGCAGTTCTTC
TRBD1	.	TRBV5-1	TRBJ2-7	CASSFPGTGASYEQYF	TGCGCCAGCAGCTTCCCCGGGACAGGGGCCTCCTACGAGCAGTACTTC
.	once	TRBV30	TRBJ2-7	CAWSILRAHCPYEQYF	TGTGCCTGGAGTATCCTCCGAGCCCATTGCCCCTACGAGCAGTACTTC
TRBD1	.	TRBV6-5	TRBJ1-2	CASSYSRIGQGVSYTF	TGTGCCAGCAGTTATTCGAGAATCGGACAGGGAGTAAGCTACACCTTC
.	.	TRBV19	TRBJ1-1	CATKVDRLNTEAFF	TGTGCCACGAAGGTTGACAGACTGAACACTGAAGCTTTCTTT
.	.	TRBV4-2	TRBJ2-5	CASSQDPRGETQYF	TGTGCCAGCAGCCAAGATCCGCGAGGAGAGACCCAGTACTTC
.	few	TRBV5-1	TRBJ2-2	CASSLGVPGELFF	TGCGCCAGCAGCCTAGGAGTACCCGGGGAGCTGTTTTTT
.	once	TRBV18	TRBJ1-1	CASSPSGRSNTEAFF	TGTGCCAGCTCACCCTCTGGCAGGTCGAACACTGAAGCTTTCTTT
.	.	TRBV6-5	TRBJ1-5	CASSLKGGNQPQHF	TGTGCCAGCAGTTTAAAAGGGGGCAATCAGCCCCAGCATTTT
.	few	TRBV19	TRBJ2-2	CASSMKTATGELFF	TGTGCCAGTAGTATGAAGACAGCCACCGGGGAGCTGTTTTTT
.	.	TRBV7-8	TRBJ2-7	CASGWAGLSYEQYF	TGTGCCAGCGGATGGGCAGGCCTCTCCTACGAGCAGTACTTC
TRBD2	.	TRBV7-9	TRBJ2-7	CASSLPGLAGLSVEQYF	TGTGCCAGCAGCTTACCTGGACTAGCGGGACTCTCTGTCGAGCAGTACTTC
.	.	TRBV29-1	TRBJ2-3	CSAPFGASTDTQYF	TGCAGCGCCCCGTTTGGGGCGAGCACAGATACGCAGTATTTT
TRBD2	.	TRBV4-2	TRBJ2-5	CASSQGLAGFQETQYF	TGTGCCAGCAGCCAAGGACTAGCGGGTTTCCAAGAGACCCAGTACTTC
TRBD2	.	TRBV7-2	TRBJ2-3	CASSLEATSGTDTQYF	TGTGCCAGCAGCTTAGAGGCGACTAGCGGCACAGATACGCAGTATTTT
TRBD1	.	TRBV19	TRBJ1-2	CASSTTGATNYGYTF	TGTGCCAGTAGTACTACAGGGGCCACGAACTATGGCTACACCTTC
.	.	TRBV28	TRBJ1-1	CASRGGFRGEAFF	TGTGCCAGCAGGGGGGGTTTCCGCGGTGAAGCTTTCTTT
.	.	TRBV10-3	TRBJ1-2	CAIRWGLDGYTF	TGTGCCATCCGATGGGGGCTCGATGGCTACACCTTC